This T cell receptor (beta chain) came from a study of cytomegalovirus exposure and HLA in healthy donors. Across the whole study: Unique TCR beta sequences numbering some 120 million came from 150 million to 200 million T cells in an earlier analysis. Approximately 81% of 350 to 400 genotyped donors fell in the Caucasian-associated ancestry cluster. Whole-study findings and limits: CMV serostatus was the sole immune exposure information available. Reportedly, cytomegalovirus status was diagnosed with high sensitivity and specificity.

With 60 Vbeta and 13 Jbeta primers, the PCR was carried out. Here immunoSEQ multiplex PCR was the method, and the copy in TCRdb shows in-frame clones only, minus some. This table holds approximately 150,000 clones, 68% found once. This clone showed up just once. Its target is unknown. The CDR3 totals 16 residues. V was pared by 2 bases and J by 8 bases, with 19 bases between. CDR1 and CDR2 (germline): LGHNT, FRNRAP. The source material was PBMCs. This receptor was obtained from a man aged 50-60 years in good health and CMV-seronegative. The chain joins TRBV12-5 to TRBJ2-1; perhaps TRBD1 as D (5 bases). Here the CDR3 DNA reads TGTGCTAGTGGTTTGAAAGGGGAACGGCTCAATTATGAGCAGTTCTTC. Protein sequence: CASGLKGERLNYEQFF.